These T cell receptor beta chains were read from a single sample in a study of shared T cell receptors in the human thymus. Sequencing used immunoSEQ multiplex PCR; TCRdb keeps in-frame clones, though not all of them. This table has more than 550,000 clones, approximately 85% appearing once. The sample was also reused in another study, on human thymus T cells.

Sample: thymocytes. Every receptor here comes from a girl less than two years old with a congenital heart defect. Both conserved end residues are part of each CDR3. A D gene is named only where the DNA matches it firmly. The size field is filled for only some rows; it gives once, few, many or a size class.

clone size,V gene,D gene,J gene,CDR3 DNA,CDR3 protein
few,TRBV18,TRBD1,TRBJ2-7,TGTGCCAGCTCACCAAGACAGGGTAAAGGATCCTACGAGCAGTACTTC,CASSPRQGKGSYEQYF
-,TRBV23-1,TRBD2,TRBJ2-1,TGCGCCAGCAGACCCTGGACTAGCGGGGGATGCTGGCATGAGCAGTTCTTC,CASRPWTSGGCWHEQFF
-,TRBV25-1,TRBD1,TRBJ1-1,TGTGCCAGCAGTGGGGACAGGGAGGCGGACACTGAAGCTTTCTTT,CASSGDREADTEAFF
-,TRBV7-2,-,TRBJ1-2,TGTGCCAGCAGCTTTCAGGACAAGGTTCACTATGGCTACACCTTC,CASSFQDKVHYGYTF
-,TRBV27,TRBD2,TRBJ2-7,TGTGCCAGCAGTTTATCCGTTGGGCTAGCGGGGGGCCACCCTTACGAGCAGTACTTC,CASSLSVGLAGGHPYEQYF
-,TRBV2,TRBD1,TRBJ2-3,TGTGCCAGCAGTGGCGGGACAGGGAGGGACACAGATACGCAGTATTTT,CASSGGTGRDTDTQYF
-,TRBV27,-,TRBJ2-3,TGTGCCAGCACCGCAGGGCATTCTAGGGATACGCAGTATTTT,CASTAGHSRDTQYF
-,TRBV11-1,TRBD1,TRBJ2-3,TGTGCCAGCAGCTCTAAGGGACAGGTCTTGGAAGATACGCAGTATTTT,CASSSKGQVLEDTQYF
-,TRBV27,-,TRBJ1-2,TGTGCCATCCCCTTCCGGGGGGGCTACACCTTC,CAIPFRGGYTF
-,TRBV6-6,TRBD1,TRBJ1-2,TGTGCCAGCACCAAGGGACAGGGTCGAGATGGCTACACCTTC,CASTKGQGRDGYTF
few,TRBV15,TRBD1,TRBJ1-1,TGTGCCACCAGCAGCCCAGGGGGCGCGGGTTCCTCGAACACTGAAGCTTTCTTT,CATSSPGGAGSSNTEAFF
-,TRBV28,TRBD1,TRBJ2-7,TGTGCCAGCAGTTTCCAACCTCATTCGGGACAGAACTACGAGCAGTACTTC,CASSFQPHSGQNYEQYF
-,TRBV19,-,TRBJ1-1,TGTGCCAGTAGTATAGACAAGGAGGGGACTGAAGCTTTCTTT,CASSIDKEGTEAFF
few,TRBV14,-,TRBJ1-1,TGTGCCAGCAGCATCCGGGGCCGCCGCCGGGGGGTCAACACTGAAGCTTTCTTT,CASSIRGRRRGVNTEAFF
-,TRBV5-1,-,TRBJ2-5,TGCGCCAGCAGCCCTCGACTAGACCCCCCCCAAGAGACCCAGTACTTC,CASSPRLDPPQETQYF
-,TRBV7-2,-,TRBJ1-1,TGTGCCAGCAGCCCCCCACTTTGGAGGGAGAGCACTGAAGCTTTCTTT,CASSPPLWRESTEAFF
-,TRBV9,TRBD1,TRBJ1-2,TGTGCCAGCAGCGGAAGACAGGGGACTAACTATGGCTACACCTTC,CASSGRQGTNYGYTF
-,TRBV7-9,TRBD2,TRBJ2-7,TGTGCCAGCAGCTTGGGACTAGCGGACTCCTACGAGCAGTACTTC,CASSLGLADSYEQYF
-,TRBV6-5,TRBD1,TRBJ1-2,TGTGCCAGCAGTTACCCCCAGGACAGGGGAAACTATGGCTACACCTTC,CASSYPQDRGNYGYTF
-,TRBV29-1,-,TRBJ1-1,TGCAGCGTCTGCATGGGCAGCTACACTGAAGCTTTCTTT,CSVCMGSYTEAFF
-,TRBV7-9,TRBD1,TRBJ2-5,TGTGCCAGCAGCTTAAACAGGGGAGAGACCCAGTACTTC,CASSLNRGETQYF
-,TRBV2,TRBD1,TRBJ2-3,TGTGCCAGCAGTAGACAGGGGGATACAGATACGCAGTATTTT,CASSRQGDTDTQYF
-,TRBV18,-,TRBJ2-7,TGTGCCAGCTCACCACCCCAGATGAGGAAGAAAGTGCAGTACTTC,CASSPPQMRKKVQYF
-,TRBV5-1,-,TRBJ2-2,TGCGCCAGCAGCTTAAGCCGGAACACCGGGGAGCTGTTTTTT,CASSLSRNTGELFF
-,TRBV4-1,-,TRBJ1-5,TGCGCCAGCAGCCAAGAACTAGGCCAGTACAATCAGCCCCAGCATTTT,CASSQELGQYNQPQHF
-,TRBV10-3,TRBD1,TRBJ1-1,TGTGCCATCAGTGAATACGGGGCAGGGGGCTTTGAAGCTTTCTTT,CAISEYGAGGFEAFF
once,TRBV5-6,TRBD1,TRBJ1-1,TGTGCCAGCAGCCTTCTAATCCGGGACAGTCGACACACTGAAGCTTTCTTT,CASSLLIRDSRHTEAFF
-,TRBV11-2,-,TRBJ1-2,TGTGCCAGCAGCTTAGGCAGGGAAGCCCTTTACTATGGCTACACCTTC,CASSLGREALYYGYTF
few,TRBV2,-,TRBJ1-1,TGTGCCAGCCATCCTCCCGACAGGTTACTGAACACTGAAGCTTTCTTT,CASHPPDRLLNTEAFF
-,TRBV9,TRBD2,TRBJ2-7,TGTGCCAGCAGCGCCCAGACTAGCGGGGACCCCTACGAGCAGTACTTC,CASSAQTSGDPYEQYF
-,TRBV7-9,-,TRBJ2-7,TGTGCCAGCAGCTCCCTCGGACAGCGCTACGAGCAGTACTTC,CASSSLGQRYEQYF
-,TRBV4-1,TRBD1,TRBJ2-5,TGCGCCAGCAGCCAACCGACAGGGGGTGGAGAGACCCAGTACTTC,CASSQPTGGGETQYF
once,TRBV4-1,TRBD1,TRBJ1-1,TGCGCCAGCAGCCAGCCGTCACCGGGACAGGGGATTTTTGAGGCCCAAACTTTCTTT,CASSQPSPGQGIFEAQTFF
-,TRBV5-8,-,TRBJ1-6,TGTGCCAGCAGTTTTGAAAGACGGGGGAGCTCCTATAATTCACCCCTCCACTTT,CASSFERRGSSYNSPLHF
-,TRBV28,TRBD2,TRBJ2-3,TGTGCCAGCAGTACAATAGCGGGGGGGTCAATGAATACGCAGTATTTT,CASSTIAGGSMNTQYF
-,TRBV4-1,-,TRBJ1-1,TGCGCCAGCAGCCAAGATTGGGCGGTTGCGGGGGGTGGTACTGAAGCTTTCTTT,CASSQDWAVAGGGTEAFF
-,TRBV4-1,-,TRBJ2-1,TGCGCCAGCAGCCACACAGGGAAGCATAACAATGAGCAGTTCTTC,CASSHTGKHNNEQFF
-,TRBV7-4,TRBD1,TRBJ1-1,TGTGCCAGCAGTCCGAACAGGGGCCCCGAAGCTTTCTTT,CASSPNRGPEAFF
-,TRBV19,-,TRBJ1-5,TGTGCCAGTAGTATGGCGGGGCAGGGTCGATGTCGGAGTCAGCCCCAGCATTTT,CASSMAGQGRCRSQPQHF
-,TRBV2,TRBD1,TRBJ1-6,TGTGCCAGCAGGGTCAACAGGGGTTCACCCCTCCACTTT,CASRVNRGSPLHF
-,TRBV5-1,-,TRBJ2-1,TGCGCCAGCAGCTTGGGGGACATCTTCTCCTACAATGAGCAGTTCTTC,CASSLGDIFSYNEQFF
-,TRBV13,-,TRBJ1-6,TGTGCCAGCAGCTTACTCCGACAGAATAATTCACCCCTCCACTTT,CASSLLRQNNSPLHF
-,TRBV7-3,TRBD1,TRBJ2-1,TGTGCCAGCAGCCATGGACAGGGGGGAGGCAATGAGCAGTTCTTC,CASSHGQGGGNEQFF